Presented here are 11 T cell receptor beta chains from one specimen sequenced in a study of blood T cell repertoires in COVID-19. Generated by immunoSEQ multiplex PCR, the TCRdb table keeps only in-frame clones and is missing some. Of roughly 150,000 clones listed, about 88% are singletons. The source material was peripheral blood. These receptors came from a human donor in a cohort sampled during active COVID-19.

The CDR3 DNA reads TGTGCCAGCAGCCAAGAAGGCCTAGCGGGTTTCCGACCCACCGGGGAGCTGTTTTTT. Encoded protein: CASSQEGLAGFRPTGELFF. The chain couples TRBV3-1 (or the pseudogene TRBV3-2) to TRBJ2-2; 8 nucleotides line up with TRBD2. Trimming cost V 0 bases and J 4 bases; bases outside gene matches: 13. This CDR3 region has 19 residues. CDR1 LGHDT and CDR2 YNNKEL come from the germline V gene (reference sequence).

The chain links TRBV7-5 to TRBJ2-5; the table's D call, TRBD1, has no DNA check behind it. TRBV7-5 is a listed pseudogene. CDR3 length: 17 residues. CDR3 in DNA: TGTGTCAGAAGCTCCGTTCATTTCCGGACAGCCCAAGAGACCCAGTACTTC. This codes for CVRSSVHFRTAQETQYF.

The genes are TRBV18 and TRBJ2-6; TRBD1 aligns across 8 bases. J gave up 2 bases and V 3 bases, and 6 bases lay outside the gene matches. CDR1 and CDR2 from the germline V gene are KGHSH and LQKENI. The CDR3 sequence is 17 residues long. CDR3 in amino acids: CASSPGQDLAGANVLTF. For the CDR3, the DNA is TGTGCCAGCTCACCGGGACAGGATCTAGCTGGGGCCAACGTCCTGACTTTC. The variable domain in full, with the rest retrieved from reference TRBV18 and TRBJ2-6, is NAGVMQNPRHLVRRRGQEARLRCSPMKGHSHVYWYRQLPEEGLKFMVYLQKENIIDESGMPKERFSAEFPKEGPSILRIQQVVRGDSAAYFCASSPGQDLAGANVLTFGAGSRLTVL.

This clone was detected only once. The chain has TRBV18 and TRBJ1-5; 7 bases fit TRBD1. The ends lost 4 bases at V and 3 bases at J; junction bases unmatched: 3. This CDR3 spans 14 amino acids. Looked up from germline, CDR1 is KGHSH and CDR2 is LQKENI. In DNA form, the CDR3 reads TGTGCCAGCTCACAGGACAGGAACAATCAGCCCCAGCATTTT. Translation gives CASSQDRNNQPQHF.

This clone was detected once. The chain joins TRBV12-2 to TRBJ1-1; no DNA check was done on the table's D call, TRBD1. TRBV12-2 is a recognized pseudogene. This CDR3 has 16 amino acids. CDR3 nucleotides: TGTGCAAGTCGCTTAGCGCTGAGACAGGGGAACACTGAAGCTTTCTTT. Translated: CASRLALRQGNTEAFF.

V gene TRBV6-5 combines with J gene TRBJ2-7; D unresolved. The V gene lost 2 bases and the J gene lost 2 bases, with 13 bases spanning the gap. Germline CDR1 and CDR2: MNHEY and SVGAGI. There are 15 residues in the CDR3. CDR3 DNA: TGTGCCAGCAGTTACGAAACAGATACCACCTACGAGCAGTACTTC. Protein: CASSYETDTTYEQYF.

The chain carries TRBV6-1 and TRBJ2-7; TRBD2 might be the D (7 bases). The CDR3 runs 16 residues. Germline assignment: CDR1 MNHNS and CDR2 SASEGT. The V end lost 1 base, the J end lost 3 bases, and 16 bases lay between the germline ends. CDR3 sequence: CASSEGGRGGSYEQYF. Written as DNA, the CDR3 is TGTGCCAGCAGTGAAGGGGGGCGGGGCGGGAGCTACGAGCAGTACTTC.

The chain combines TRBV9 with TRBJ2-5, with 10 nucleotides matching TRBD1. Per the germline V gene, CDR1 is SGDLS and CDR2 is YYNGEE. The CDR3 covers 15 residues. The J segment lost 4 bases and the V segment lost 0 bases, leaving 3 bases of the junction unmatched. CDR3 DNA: TGTGCCAGCAGCGTAGGACAGGGGGCGCGAGAGACCCAGTACTTC. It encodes CASSVGQGARETQYF.

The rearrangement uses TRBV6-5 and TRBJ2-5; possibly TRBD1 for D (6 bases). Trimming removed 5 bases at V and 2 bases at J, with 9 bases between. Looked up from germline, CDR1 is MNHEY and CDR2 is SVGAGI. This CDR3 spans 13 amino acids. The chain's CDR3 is CASSQGRQETQYF. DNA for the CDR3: TGTGCCAGCAGTCAGGGGCGGCAAGAGACCCAGTACTTC.

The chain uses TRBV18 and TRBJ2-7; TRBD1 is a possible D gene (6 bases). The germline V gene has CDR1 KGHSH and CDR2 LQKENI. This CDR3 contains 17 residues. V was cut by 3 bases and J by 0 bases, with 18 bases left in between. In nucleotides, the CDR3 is TGTGCCAGCTCACCTATTACAGGGATTGGCAACTCCTACGAGCAGTACTTC. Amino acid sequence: CASSPITGIGNSYEQYF.

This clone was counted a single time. Here the CDR3 reads CASSQDVSYTDRPYEQYF. Here the CDR3 DNA reads TGTGCCAGCAGCCAAGACGTCTCTTATACGGACAGACCGTACGAGCAGTACTTC. The chain joins TRBV3-1 (or the pseudogene TRBV3-2) to TRBJ2-7; the D gene is possibly TRBD1 (6 bases). The CDR3 loop spans 18 amino acids. From germline, CDR1 is LGHDT and CDR2 YNNKEL (reference sequence). V shed 0 bases and J shed 4 bases, with 22 bases lying between them.